A selection of T cell receptor beta chains follows, all from one sample in a study of T cells after yellow fever vaccination. Each CDR3 protein gets one entry after TCRdb re-called the 5' RACE reads with MiXCR. The table has fewer than 500,000 distinct CDR3 sequences, approximately 19% seen once. The sample was PBMCs, taken before the yellow fever booster vaccination. Receptors originate from a man between 18 and 29 years old who received the YFV17D yellow fever vaccine. CDR3s include the opening cysteine and the closing phenylalanine or tryptophan.

TRBV5-1	TRBJ1-3	CASSLAMASGNTIYF
TRBV7-2	TRBJ2-7	CASQPSLAGEQYF
TRBV2	TRBJ1-5	CASGTWIRPPQHF
TRBV20-1	TRBJ2-6	CSARADHSGANVLTF
TRBV14	TRBJ2-7	CASRGGGAPYEQYF
TRBV20-1	TRBJ2-1	CSASWGGIHNEQFF
TRBV5-5	TRBJ1-2	CASSRGTGDPNYGYTF
TRBV18	TRBJ2-3	CASSPRDRGADTQYF
TRBV6-5	TRBJ1-1	CASCEPRQGVTEAFF
TRBV20-1	TRBJ1-1	CSAWMANTEAFF
TRBV28	TRBJ1-2	CASRTGGSGYTF
TRBV24-1	TRBJ2-2	CATSDHRVDTGELFF
TRBV4-3	TRBJ2-3	CASSQDEGWVTDTQYF
TRBV12-3/TRBV12-4	TRBJ2-3	CASSTQGTLTDTQYF
TRBV6-2/TRBV6-3	TRBJ2-1	CASSYLAGGRSYNEQFF
TRBV20-1	TRBJ1-6	CSAREKTGVDNSPLHF
TRBV25-1	TRBJ1-2	CASSGAGVYGYTF
TRBV7-9	TRBJ2-7	CASSGANDYEQYF
TRBV29-1	TRBJ1-5	CSVEVRENQPQHF
TRBV21-1	TRBJ2-5	CASSKKGLAGGPETQYF
TRBV6-2/TRBV6-3	TRBJ1-5	CASSYSSWGRGNQPQHF
TRBV4-2	TRBJ2-3	CASSQDPLSGGADTQYF
TRBV10-3	TRBJ2-3	CAISDSSADTQYF
TRBV7-9	TRBJ1-5	CASSLAQTGGNQPQHF
TRBV20-1	TRBJ1-1	CSARQGMHTEAFF
TRBV4-2	TRBJ2-2	CASSQEESTVTGELFF
TRBV4-1	TRBJ2-3	CASSQAGQAFRDTQYF
TRBV13	TRBJ2-1	CASSLGRVGYNEQFF
TRBV24-1	TRBJ2-3	CATSEPTRSDTQYF
TRBV12-3/TRBV12-4	TRBJ2-2	CASSLECNTGELFF
TRBV20-1	TRBJ2-3	CSARAPSGVGDTQYF
TRBV5-5	TRBJ2-7	CASSPGRSPYEQYF
TRBV4-3	TRBJ2-5	CASSPRRGLTVETQYF
TRBV7-2	TRBJ2-3	CASSSDRAGGWWTDTQYF
TRBV6-2/TRBV6-3	TRBJ1-5	CASSYSSRSIRGGSNQPQHF
TRBV20-1	TRBJ1-2	CSASSQTDGYTF
TRBV5-6	TRBJ2-3	CASSLGTGFRDTQYF
TRBV6-6	TRBJ1-3	CASSWGRYSGNTIYF
TRBV7-2	TRBJ1-6	CASRPTGTDNSPLHF
TRBV19	TRBJ2-6	CASSGQGAMYGANVLTF
TRBV6-5	TRBJ2-7	CASSYAGPYEQYF
TRBV20-1	TRBJ1-5	CSARAGNHQPQHF
TRBV29-1	TRBJ1-1	CSVLLRGLDTEAFF
TRBV5-1	TRBJ1-2	CASSTTNYGYTF
TRBV6-1	TRBJ2-2	CAVASLGLRELFF
TRBV6-5	TRBJ2-7	CATSFDRGDEQYF
TRBV9	TRBJ2-3	CASSVADPGVGTQYF
TRBV30	TRBJ1-1	CAWSFGDNTEAFF
TRBV20-1	TRBJ2-7	CSARGTRSFEQYF
TRBV5-1	TRBJ1-1	CASSWPGGEGEAFF
TRBV5-1	TRBJ1-2	CASSSRRDSLHYGYTF
TRBV2	TRBJ2-7	CASRPGQGNYEQYF
TRBV4-3	TRBJ1-1	CASRDGGTEAFF
TRBV20-1	TRBJ2-5	CSAMGLAQETQYF